The next 19 T cell receptor beta chains were all read from a single sample in a study of T cell repertoires in cytomegalovirus infection. The antigens these receptors bind are not known. TCRdb ran MiXCR on the reads and lists one entry per CDR3 protein. The sample has about 310,000 distinct CDR3 sequences, roughly 25% seen once. This specimen was cultured PBMCs, taken from culture after CMV antigen stimulation. The receptors stem from a human donor in good health (CMV status not recorded). Some clones in this sample may be carry-over from other donors' samples.

For this clonotype: This could be a read error, since a much larger clone is one nucleotide away. The chain is built from TRBV12-3 or TRBV12-4 and TRBJ1-1; a weak D match, TRBD1 (5 bases). The CDR3 is 13 amino acids. The V gene lost 9 bases and the J gene lost 0 bases, with 11 bases spanning the gap. CDR3 DNA sequence: TGTGCCAGAAGCGGGACCATGAACACTGAAGCTTTCTTT. Its translation is CARSGTMNTEAFF.

The rearrangement joins TRBV7-2 to TRBJ1-1; 9 bases match TRBD1. The CDR3 runs 16 residues. Trimming cost V 2 bases and J 8 bases; bases outside gene matches: 12. Germline CDR1 is SGHTA and CDR2 is FQGNSA. The CDR3 protein is CASSLISPTGGSEAFF. CDR3 bases: TGTGCCAGCAGCTTAATAAGCCCCACAGGGGGCTCCGAAGCTTTCTTT.

V and J are TRBV19 and TRBJ2-3; TRBD1 matches 7 bases. The CDR3 is 16 amino acids. Unmatched junction bases numbered 9, after V lost 3 bases and J lost 3 bases. CDR1 and CDR2 from the germline V gene are LNHDA and SQIVND (reference sequence). The CDR3 here is CASSMDRPHVTDTQYF. In DNA, the CDR3 is TGTGCCAGTAGTATGGACAGGCCGCATGTGACAGATACGCAGTATTTT.

V usage is TRBV6-2 or TRBV6-3 and J usage is TRBJ1-5; TRBD1 might be the D (6 bases). CDR1 is MNHEY and CDR2 is SVGEGT in the germline V gene. Between the trimmed V and J ends, which lost 2 bases and 3 bases, there was a span of 11 bases. The CDR3 has 15 residues. CDR3 in DNA: TGTGCCAGCAGTTACCATACAGGGAACAATCAGCCCCAGCATTTT. The encoded protein is CASSYHTGNNQPQHF.

The chain couples TRBV15 to TRBJ2-1; D not resolved. V dropped 2 bases and J dropped 15 bases, with 20 bases sitting between them. The CDR3 runs 14 residues. Germline values: CDR1 LNHNV, CDR2 YYDKDF (reference sequence). The chain's CDR3 is CATSRITGPDSVFF. CDR3 sequence (DNA): TGTGCCACCAGCAGAATCACGGGCCCAGACTCCGTGTTCTTC. The full variable domain, rest sourced from reference TRBV15 and TRBJ2-1, is DAMVIQNPRYQVTQFGKPVTLSCSQTLNHNVMYWYQQKSSQAPKLLFHYYDKDFNNEADTPDNFQSRRPNTSFCFLDIRSPGLGDTAMYLCATSRITGPDSVFFGPGTRLTVL.

This chain joins TRBV4-1 and TRBJ2-3; D call uncertain. With 3 bases removed from V and 6 bases from J, the gap between germline ends came to 7 bases. Germline values: CDR1 MGHRA, CDR2 YSYEKL. The CDR3 is 12 amino acids. The CDR3 loop reads CASSQPRDTQYF. The CDR3 region has the DNA TGCGCCAGCAGCCAGCCCAGGGATACGCAGTATTTT.

This clonotype was seen a few times. This sequence joins TRBV12-3 or TRBV12-4 and TRBJ2-7, with TRBD2 matching 8 bases. CDR3 size: 14 residues. Germline trimming cut 6 bases from V and 1 base from J; bases unmatched to any gene: 5. CDR3 DNA sequence: TGTGCCAGCAGCCAGCGGGAGCAGTCCTACGAGCAGTACTTC. Translation gives CASSQREQSYEQYF.

This clonotype was counted between two and nine times. The chain uses TRBV28 and TRBJ2-1; 14 nucleotides align to TRBD2. Germline CDR1 and CDR2: MDHEN and SYDVKM. The CDR3 is made up of 20 amino acids. The J segment lost 7 bases and the V segment lost 4 bases, leaving 18 bases of the junction unmatched. This CDR3 reads CASSSPIGTSGGRSGNEQFF. The CDR3, as DNA: TGTGCCAGCAGTTCTCCCATTGGGACTAGCGGGGGACGGTCGGGGAATGAGCAGTTCTTC.

The V call is TRBV20-1, the J call TRBJ2-1; TRBD2 agrees at 9 bases. CDR3 length: 13 amino acids. Trimming removed 5 bases from V and 2 bases from J; junction bases left unmatched: 1. In germline, CDR1 is DFQATT, CDR2 SNEGSKA (reference sequence). CDR3 DNA: TGCAGTGCTTCTAGCGGGACCTACAATGAGCAGTTCTTC. It is translated as CSASSGTYNEQFF.

This clonotype was seen at least ten times. This CDR3 is CASSSRRGDYGYTF. CDR3 DNA: TGTGCCAGCAGCTCAAGGCGGGGAGACTATGGCTACACCTTC. The rearrangement joins TRBV13 to TRBJ1-2, with no clear D. Germline V gene lookup returns CDR1 PRHDT and CDR2 FYEKMQ (reference sequence). The CDR3 is 14 residues long. V dropped 4 bases and J dropped 3 bases, with 12 bases sitting between them.

There are a few counts of this clonotype. V usage is TRBV7-9 and J usage is TRBJ2-3, with D hard to call. Germline CDR1 and CDR2: SEHNR and FQNEAQ (reference sequence). This CDR3 spans 12 amino acids. V dropped 5 bases and J dropped 4 bases, with 7 bases sitting between them. Written as DNA, the CDR3 is TGTGCCAGCAGCGTCAACCCAGATACGCAGTATTTT. It encodes CASSVNPDTQYF.

The J gene is TRBJ2-3, the V gene TRBV27; 8 bases align to TRBD2. Trimming at V came to 2 bases and at J to 2 bases, leaving 6 bases not matched to a gene. CDR1 and CDR2 (germline): MNHEY, SMNVEV (reference sequence). The CDR3 loop spans 16 amino acids. CDR3 residues: CASSLRGRLLTDTQYF. As DNA, the CDR3 is TGTGCCAGCAGTTTACGCGGGAGGCTCCTCACAGATACGCAGTATTTT.

The chain has TRBV4-1 and TRBJ2-7; a weak D match, TRBD1 (6 bases). Trimming shortened V by 0 bases and J by 5 bases, and 14 bases separated the two germline ends. Per germline, CDR1 MGHRA and CDR2 YSYEKL. There are 15 residues in the CDR3. CDR3 in DNA: TGCGCCAGCAGCCAAGAGCTATTCACAGGGAACGAGCAGTACTTC. It is translated as CASSQELFTGNEQYF.

This clonotype has ten or more counts. This sequence joins TRBV5-1 and TRBJ2-7; D is perhaps TRBD1 (5 bases). This CDR3 is 16 amino acids long. The germline V and J ends were trimmed by 0 bases and 1 base, with 14 bases remaining between them. Looked up from germline, CDR1 is SGHRS and CDR2 is YFSETQ. The CDR3 nucleotides are TGCGCCAGCAGCTTGGGGGGCAGTGGCTTTTCCTACGAGCAGTACTTC. The encoded protein is CASSLGGSGFSYEQYF.

This clonotype was observed at least ten times. The CDR3, as DNA: TGTGCCAGCAGCTCAGCGGGGCTAGCGGGGGGCCAGTACTTC. This gives the protein CASSSAGLAGGQYF. The V and J genes are TRBV7-2 and TRBJ2-7; 11 bases are shared with TRBD2. The junction had 9 bases not matched to a gene; V was cut back by 4 bases and J by 10 bases. CDR1 is SGHTA, CDR2 FQGNSA, per germline. The CDR3 is made up of 14 amino acids.

This sequence joins TRBV27 and TRBJ2-6, with D possibly matching TRBD2 (5 bases). Germline CDR1 and CDR2: MNHEY and SMNVEV (reference sequence). The CDR3 has 19 residues. V lost 5 bases and J lost 0, with 20 bases in between. CDR3 bases: TGTGCCAGCAGTACGGACTTTCTACCTACGCGCTCTGGGGCCAACGTCCTGACTTTC. It codes for CASSTDFLPTRSGANVLTF.

This clonotype was detected only a few times. The CDR3 DNA follows: TGTGCCTGGAAGGGAACTAGCGGGAGTAAGCGGTACCAAGAGACCCAGTACTTC. Protein: CAWKGTSGSKRYQETQYF. This sequence joins TRBV30 and TRBJ2-5; 11 nucleotides agree with TRBD2. CDR1 and CDR2 (germline): GTSNPN, SVGIG (reference sequence). The CDR3 covers 18 residues. V lost 4 bases and J lost 0; bases outside the gene matches: 13.

In this sample, this clonotype turned up many times. The chain couples TRBV28 to TRBJ2-7, with 9 bases lining up with TRBD2. J was trimmed by 7 bases and V by 1 base; bases with no gene match: 20. Looked up from germline, CDR1 is MDHEN and CDR2 is SYDVKM. CDR3 length: 19 residues. The CDR3 is CASSLSGEILAGAAREQYF. The CDR3 region has the DNA TGTGCCAGCAGTTTATCGGGCGAGATTTTAGCGGGAGCGGCGAGAGAGCAGTACTTC.

This chain connects TRBV7-9 to TRBJ1-1; D gene ambiguous. Trimming removed 3 bases from V and 8 bases from J, with 10 bases in between. This CDR3 is built from 12 residues. Germline-derived CDR1 and CDR2 are SEHNR and FQNEAQ (reference sequence). This CDR3 reads CASSFYPPEAFF. The CDR3 region has the DNA TGTGCCAGCAGCTTTTATCCGCCAGAAGCTTTCTTT.